This T cell receptor beta chain derives from a study of graft-versus-host responses after intestinal transplantation. Study-level results: The authors found GvH clones in recipient marrow, some appearing first in ileum or blood.

Using immunoSEQ multiplex PCR, the repertoire was profiled, and TCRdb retains in-frame clones only, with some absent. This sample has about 23,000 clones, with 85% to 95% found just once. In its sample, this clone was seen once. Its antigen is as yet unknown. Germline CDR1 is SEHNR and CDR2 is FQNEAQ (reference sequence). The ends were cut back, 4 bases at V and 8 bases at J, with 9 bases in the middle. CDR3 length equals 12 residues. Source: PBMCs, taken approximately 38 days after intestinal transplant. This chain connects TRBV7-9 to TRBJ2-1, with D hard to call. The sequence was collected from a human patient who received an intestinal transplant, so some T cells may come from the graft donor. The CDR3 nucleotides read TGTGCCAGCAGCTACCAGTGGCATGAGCAGTTCTTC. Amino acids: CASSYQWHEQFF.